The sequence of this T cell receptor (beta chain) was determined in a study of cytomegalovirus exposure and HLA in healthy donors. About the study: Earlier work reported 117 million unique TCR beta sequences from 180 million or so T cells.

V lost 5 bases and J 9 bases, leaving 16 bases between the germline ends. The CDR3 runs 13 residues. Germline V gene lookup returns CDR1 SNHLY and CDR2 FYNNEI. Comments on this clone: The antigen remains undetermined.

PCR amplification relied on 60 Vbeta primers (plus 13 Jbeta primers). Sequenced by immunoSEQ multiplex PCR; TCRdb stores in-frame clones only, minus some. The profile covers some 120,000 clones, with roughly 74% appearing a single time and 5.8% taken by the ten largest. Notes on the study in general: Another analysis was done later, and it associated 15,000 to 20,000 TCR beta sequences with HLA alleles at 0.05 false discovery rate.

The clonotype was recovered from a woman aged 50 to 65 in good health and CMV-seropositive. Sequencing was done on a sample of PBMCs. V gene TRBV2 combines with J gene TRBJ1-1; D not resolved. CDR3 loop: CASSPRGDSQAFF. CDR3 bases: TGTGCCAGCAGTCCGCGCGGAGACTCCCAAGCTTTCTTT.